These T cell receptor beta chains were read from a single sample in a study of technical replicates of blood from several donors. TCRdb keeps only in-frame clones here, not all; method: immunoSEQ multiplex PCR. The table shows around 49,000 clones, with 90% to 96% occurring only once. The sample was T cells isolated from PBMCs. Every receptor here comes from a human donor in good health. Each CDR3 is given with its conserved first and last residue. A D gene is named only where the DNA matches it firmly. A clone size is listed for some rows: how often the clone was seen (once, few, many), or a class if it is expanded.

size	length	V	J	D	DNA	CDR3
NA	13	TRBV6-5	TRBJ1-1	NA	TGTGCCAGCAGTTACGGCAGGGGCGCAGAAGCTTTCTTT	CASSYGRGAEAFF
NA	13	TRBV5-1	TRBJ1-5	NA	TGCGCCAGCAGCTTGGGGCTTGGTGGGCCCCAGCATTTT	CASSLGLGGPQHF
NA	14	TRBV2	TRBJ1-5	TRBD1	TGTGCCAGCAGGGGGGACAGGGTAAACCAGCCCCAGCATTTT	CASRGDRVNQPQHF
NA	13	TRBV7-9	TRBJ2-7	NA	TGTGCCAGCAGCTTGAACACCCCCTACGAGCAGTACTTC	CASSLNTPYEQYF
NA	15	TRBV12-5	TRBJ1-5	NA	TGTGCTAGTGGTTTGGCACAGGGAAGCAATCAGCCCCAGCATTTT	CASGLAQGSNQPQHF
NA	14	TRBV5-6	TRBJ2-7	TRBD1	TGTGCCAGCAGCTTGGAGACAGGGGGCTACGAGCAGTACTTC	CASSLETGGYEQYF
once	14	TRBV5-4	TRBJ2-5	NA	TGTGCCAGCAGGTCTTTTACTGTTCAAGAGACCCAGTACTTC	CASRSFTVQETQYF
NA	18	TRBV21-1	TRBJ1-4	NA	TGTGCCAGCAGCAAAGCAAAGACGATGACAGGGGATAATGAAAAACTGTTTTTT	CASSKAKTMTGDNEKLFF
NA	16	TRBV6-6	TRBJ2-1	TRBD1	TGTGCCAGCAGCCGTAAAGGACAGGGGCTGAACAATGAGCAGTTCTTC	CASSRKGQGLNNEQFF
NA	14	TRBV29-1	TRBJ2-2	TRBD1	TGCAGCGCCGTACAGGGGCTAAACACCGGGGAGCTGTTTTTT	CSAVQGLNTGELFF
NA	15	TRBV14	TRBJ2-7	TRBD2	TGTGCCAGCGGCCTCGGGCTAGCGGGAGCCTACGAGCAGTACTTC	CASGLGLAGAYEQYF
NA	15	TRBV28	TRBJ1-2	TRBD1	TGTGCCAGCAATCGCCGACAGGGAACGAACTATGGCTACACCTTC	CASNRRQGTNYGYTF
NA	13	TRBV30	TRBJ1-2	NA	TGTGCCTGGAGATCGGTACAGGTATATGGCTACACCTTC	CAWRSVQVYGYTF
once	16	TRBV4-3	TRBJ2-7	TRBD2	TGCGCCAGCAGCCAATTTAGGACTAGCGGGAGTTACGAGCAGTACTTC	CASSQFRTSGSYEQYF
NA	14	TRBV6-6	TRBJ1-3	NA	TGTGCCAGCACAGAACGGCGGTCTGGAAACACCATATATTTT	CASTERRSGNTIYF
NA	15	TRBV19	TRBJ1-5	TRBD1	TGTGCCAGTAGCACTCAACAGGGGCCCAATCAGCCCCAGCATTTT	CASSTQQGPNQPQHF
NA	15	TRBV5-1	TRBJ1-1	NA	TGCGCCAGCAGCTTGACGGGACACCAGAACACTGAAGCTTTCTTT	CASSLTGHQNTEAFF
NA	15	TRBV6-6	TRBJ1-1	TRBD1	TGTGCCAGCAGTGACAGGGGAGGGAAGAACACTGAAGCTTTCTTT	CASSDRGGKNTEAFF
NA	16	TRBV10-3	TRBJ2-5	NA	TGTGCCATCAGTGAGTCCGTATGGGCAGAACAAGAGACCCAGTACTTC	CAISESVWAEQETQYF
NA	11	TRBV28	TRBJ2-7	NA	TGTGCCAGCAGTCGTTCCTACGAGCAGTACTTC	CASSRSYEQYF
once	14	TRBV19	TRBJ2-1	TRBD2	TGTGCCAGTAGTAGCGGGAGGGCCGGCAATGAGCAGTTCTTC	CASSSGRAGNEQFF
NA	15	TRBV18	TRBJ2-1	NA	TGTGCCAGCTCACCCCACAGGTTCTTATACAATGAGCAGTTCTTC	CASSPHRFLYNEQFF
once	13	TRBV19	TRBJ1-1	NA	TGTGCCAGTAGTCCGGGAGCCAACACTGAAGCTTTCTTT	CASSPGANTEAFF
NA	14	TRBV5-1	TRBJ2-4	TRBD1	TGCGCCAGCAGTTCCGGGACAGGCGGAGACATTCAGTACTTC	CASSSGTGGDIQYF
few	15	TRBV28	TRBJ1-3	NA	TGTGCCAGCAGTTTATTTCGGAGCTCTGGAAACACCATATATTTT	CASSLFRSSGNTIYF
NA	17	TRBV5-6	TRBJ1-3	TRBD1	TGTGCCAGCAGCCCATACCCTGGGACAGTCTCTGGAAACACCATATATTTT	CASSPYPGTVSGNTIYF
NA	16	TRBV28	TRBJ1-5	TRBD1	TGTGCCAGCAGTCCGGGGACAGGGGAGTGGAATCAGCCCCAGCATTTT	CASSPGTGEWNQPQHF
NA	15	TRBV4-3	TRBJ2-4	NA	TGCGCCAGCAGCCAGGCCGGGGAGCCCAAAAACATTCAGTACTTC	CASSQAGEPKNIQYF
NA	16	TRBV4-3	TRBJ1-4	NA	TGCGCCAGCAGCCAAGACCTCGACAGTCCTAATGAAAAACTGTTTTTT	CASSQDLDSPNEKLFF
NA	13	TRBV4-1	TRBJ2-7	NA	TGCGCCAGCAGCCTCGAGGCCTCCTACGAGCAGTACTTC	CASSLEASYEQYF
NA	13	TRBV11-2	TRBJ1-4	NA	TGTGCCAGCAGCCCACAGGGACCGGAAAAACTGTTTTTT	CASSPQGPEKLFF
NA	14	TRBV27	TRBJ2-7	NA	TGTGCCAGCAGTTCGGTCGGGGGATCCTACGAGCAGTACTTC	CASSSVGGSYEQYF
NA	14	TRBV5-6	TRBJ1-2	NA	TGTGCCAGCAGCTTGGGGCGGTCTAACTATGGCTACACCTTC	CASSLGRSNYGYTF
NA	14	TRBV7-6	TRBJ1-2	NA	TGTGCCAGCAGCCTAAGCCCAATCGACTATGGCTACACCTTC	CASSLSPIDYGYTF
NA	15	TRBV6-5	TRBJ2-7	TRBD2	TGTGCCAGCAGTCCCATAGCGGGAGGAACCTACGAGCAGTACTTC	CASSPIAGGTYEQYF
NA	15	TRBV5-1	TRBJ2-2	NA	TGCGCCAGCAGCTTGGCCGGAGGGAACACCGGGGAGCTGTTTTTT	CASSLAGGNTGELFF
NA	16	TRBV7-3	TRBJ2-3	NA	TGTGCCAGCAGCTTAACCGGGGGGCGTTGGACAGATACGCAGTATTTT	CASSLTGGRWTDTQYF
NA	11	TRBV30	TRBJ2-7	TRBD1	TGTGCCTGGGGGGACAGTTACGAGCAGTACTTC	CAWGDSYEQYF
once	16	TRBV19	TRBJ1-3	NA	TGTGCCAGTAGTATCGAATACTCCCGCTCTGGAAACACCATATATTTT	CASSIEYSRSGNTIYF
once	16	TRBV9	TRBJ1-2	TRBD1	TGTGCCAGCAGGGGGGTAGGCAGGGGGTTTTTTTATGGCTACACCTTC	CASRGVGRGFFYGYTF
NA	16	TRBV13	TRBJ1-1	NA	TGTGCCAGCAGCTTAAAGAGGTGGATAATGAACACTGAAGCTTTCTTT	CASSLKRWIMNTEAFF
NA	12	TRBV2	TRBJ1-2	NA	TGTGCCAGCAGCGAACAGGGTTTGGGCTACACCTTC	CASSEQGLGYTF
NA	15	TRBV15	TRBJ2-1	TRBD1	TGTGCCACCAGCAGAGATGGACAGGGGTACAATGAGCAGTTCTTC	CATSRDGQGYNEQFF
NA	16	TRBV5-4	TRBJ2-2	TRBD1	TGTGCCAGCAGCACACGGGGACAGACAAACACCGGGGAGCTGTTTTTT	CASSTRGQTNTGELFF
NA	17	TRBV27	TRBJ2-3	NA	TGTGCCAGCAGTTCGATGATACGGGAGTTATTCACAGATACGCAGTATTTT	CASSSMIRELFTDTQYF
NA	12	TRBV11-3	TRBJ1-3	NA	TGTGCCAGCAGTTACCAGGGTAACACCATATATTTT	CASSYQGNTIYF
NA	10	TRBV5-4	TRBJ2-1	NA	TGTGCCAGCGGAGTCAATGAGCAGTTCTTC	CASGVNEQFF
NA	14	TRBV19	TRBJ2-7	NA	TGTGCCAGTAGTATACTGGGGGGTCCCTACGAGCAGTACTTC	CASSILGGPYEQYF
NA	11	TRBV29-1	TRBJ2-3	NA	TGCAGCGTTGGCGCTGCTGATACGCAGTATTTT	CSVGAADTQYF
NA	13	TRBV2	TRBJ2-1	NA	TGTGCCAGCAGTGACATGTCCTACAATGAGCAGTTCTTC	CASSDMSYNEQFF